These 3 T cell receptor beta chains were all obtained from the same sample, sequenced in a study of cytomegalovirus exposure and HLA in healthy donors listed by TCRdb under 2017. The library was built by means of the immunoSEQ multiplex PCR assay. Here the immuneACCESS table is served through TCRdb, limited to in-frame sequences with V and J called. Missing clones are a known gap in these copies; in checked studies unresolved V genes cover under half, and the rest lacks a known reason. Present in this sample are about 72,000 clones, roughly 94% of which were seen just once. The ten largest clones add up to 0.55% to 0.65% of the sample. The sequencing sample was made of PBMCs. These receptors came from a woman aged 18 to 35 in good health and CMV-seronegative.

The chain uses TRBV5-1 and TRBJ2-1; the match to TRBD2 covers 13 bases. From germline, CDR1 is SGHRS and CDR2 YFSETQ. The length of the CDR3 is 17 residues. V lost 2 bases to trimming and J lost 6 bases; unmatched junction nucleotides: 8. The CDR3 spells CASSLLGLAGDPNEQFF. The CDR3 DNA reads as TGCGCCAGCAGCTTATTAGGACTAGCGGGGGACCCCAATGAGCAGTTCTTC.

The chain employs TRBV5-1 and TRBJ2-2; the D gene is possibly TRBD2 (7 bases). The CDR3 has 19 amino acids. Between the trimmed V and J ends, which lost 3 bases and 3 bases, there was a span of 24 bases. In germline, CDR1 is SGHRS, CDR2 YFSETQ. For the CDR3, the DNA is TGCGCCAGCAGCTCCCTTGTACGGGGGGCCTCAGCGGACACCGGGGAGCTGTTTTTT. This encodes CASSSLVRGASADTGELFF. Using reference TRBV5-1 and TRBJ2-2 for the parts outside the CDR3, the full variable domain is KAGVTQTPRYLIKTRGQQVTLSCSPISGHRSVSWYQQTPGQGLQFLFEYFSETQRNKGNFPGRFSGRQFSNSRSEMNVSTLELGDSALYLCASSSLVRGASADTGELFFGEGSRLTVL.

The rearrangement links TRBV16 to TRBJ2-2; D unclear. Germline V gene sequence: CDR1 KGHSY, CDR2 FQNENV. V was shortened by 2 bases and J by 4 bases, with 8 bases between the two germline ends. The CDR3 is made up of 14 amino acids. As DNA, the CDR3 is TGTGCCAGCAGCCAACGGTCGGGCACCGGGGAGCTGTTTTTT. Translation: CASSQRSGTGELFF.